This T cell receptor beta chain comes out of a study of T cell repertoires in cytomegalovirus infection. Study details: HLA-B-restricted CMV epitopes that are well studied were used alongside recently identified HLA-C-restricted ones. Carrying CMV and the relevant HLA type showed in public TCR beta signatures.

General study results and limits: Dominating the ex vivo response were HLA-C-restricted CMV-specific TCR beta clonotypes.

TCRdb used MiXCR to reprocess the reads, holding one entry per CDR3 protein. This table has 150,000 or so distinct CDR3 sequences, less than 25% appearing once. Germline CDR1 and CDR2: MNHEY and SVGEGT. The CDR3 spans 14 residues. V was pared by 2 bases and J by 5 bases, with 12 bases between. Remarks on this clonotype: Its antigen is unknown.

This specimen was CD8+ T cells from cultured PBMCs, taken from culture after CMV antigen stimulation. The receptor was derived from a human donor in good health (CMV status not recorded). Some clones in this sample may be carry-over from other donors' samples. This rearrangement joins TRBV6-2 or TRBV6-3 to TRBJ1-1; no firm D call. CDR3 sequence reads: CASSYPAKETEAFF. Written as DNA, the CDR3 is TGTGCCAGCAGTTACCCAGCTAAGGAGACTGAAGCTTTCTTT.